Listed here are 23 T cell receptor beta chains from one sample, sequenced in a study of blood T cell repertoires in COVID-19. TCRdb keeps only in-frame clones here, not all; method: immunoSEQ multiplex PCR. The table has approximately 320,000 clones, around 85% seen once. Sequenced material: peripheral blood. All receptors come from a human donor in a cohort sampled during active COVID-19.

This rearrangement joins TRBV4-1 to TRBJ2-7, with D maybe TRBD2 (5 bases). V was clipped by 4 bases and J by 1 base, with 14 bases between them. The CDR3 length is 15 residues. CDR1 and CDR2 (germline): MGHRA, YSYEKL. CDR3: CASSRTDSQSYEQYF. The CDR3, as DNA: TGCGCCAGCAGCCGTACGGACTCTCAATCCTACGAGCAGTACTTC.

V and J are TRBV4-1 and TRBJ2-1; D might be TRBD1 (6 bases). CDR1 is MGHRA and CDR2 is YSYEKL in the germline V gene. V lost 3 bases and J lost 8, with 17 bases in between. The CDR3 totals 15 residues. The CDR3 reads CASSHYSTGSDEQFF. The CDR3 DNA reads as TGCGCCAGCAGCCACTATTCCACAGGGAGTGATGAGCAGTTCTTC.

This chain connects TRBV5-5 to TRBJ2-7, with D possibly TRBD2 on 5 matching bases. The CDR3 consists of 13 residues. V was clipped by 2 bases and J by 4 bases, with 10 bases between them. Looked up from germline, CDR1 is SGHKS and CDR2 is YYEKEE (reference sequence). The chain's CDR3 is CASSLQGRYEQYF. CDR3 sequence (DNA): TGTGCCAGCAGCTTACAAGGGAGATACGAGCAGTACTTC.

V gene TRBV11-3 combines with J gene TRBJ2-5; D is unclear. Germline V lookup: CDR1 SGHNT, CDR2 YENEEA. Trimming cost V 1 base and J 2 bases, with 8 bases left between them. This CDR3 is built from 14 residues. The CDR3 protein is CASSLGRQQETQYF. Here the CDR3 DNA reads TGTGCCAGCAGCTTAGGCAGGCAGCAAGAGACCCAGTACTTC.

This clone has more than one count but fewer than ten. The chain couples TRBV6-5 to TRBJ1-1; TRBD1 aligns across 8 bases. There are 14 residues in the CDR3. The germline V gene encodes CDR1 MNHEY and CDR2 SVGAGI. The V gene end was trimmed by 6 bases and the J gene end by 7 bases; junction bases not matched to a gene: 10. Here the CDR3 DNA reads TGTGCCAGCAGCCCAGGGGGCGACCCATTTGAAGCTTTCTTT. Its translation is CASSPGGDPFEAFF.

This clone has a count of ten or more. The chain's CDR3 is CASSLDLRGTEAFF. The CDR3, as DNA: TGTGCCAGCAGCTTAGATCTGCGGGGCACTGAAGCTTTCTTT. The V gene is TRBV11-2, the J gene TRBJ1-1; the D is unclear. CDR1 is SGHAT, CDR2 FQNNGV, per germline. This CDR3 has 14 residues. Trimming cost V 0 bases and J 4 bases, with 9 bases left between them.

This sequence joins TRBV7-9 and TRBJ1-5, with TRBD1 identical over 11 bases. CDR1 SEHNR and CDR2 FQNEAQ come from the germline V gene (reference sequence). CDR3 length: 15 amino acids. The junction had 5 bases not matched to a gene; V was cut back by 4 bases and J by 6 bases. Written as DNA, the CDR3 is TGTGCCAGCAGCTCAGGACAGGGGGCAACTCAGCCCCAGCATTTT. Translation gives CASSSGQGATQPQHF. Variable domain in full (rest from reference TRBV7-9 and TRBJ1-5): DTGVSQNPRHKITKRGQNVTFRCDPISEHNRLYWYRQTLGQGPEFLTYFQNEAQLEKSRLLSDRFSAERPKGSFSTLEIQRTEQGDSAMYLCASSSGQGATQPQHFGDGTRLSIL.

This chain links TRBV7-9 with TRBJ1-2, with 7 positions matching TRBD1. Per the germline V gene, CDR1 is SEHNR and CDR2 is FQNEAQ (reference sequence). The V gene end was trimmed by 4 bases and the J gene end by 0 bases; junction bases not matched to a gene: 2. The CDR3 consists of 14 residues. CDR3: CASSWDSANYGYTF. CDR3 in DNA: TGTGCCAGCAGCTGGGACAGCGCTAACTATGGCTACACCTTC.

The J gene is TRBJ2-1, the V gene TRBV11-3; 10 bases line up with TRBD2. Looked up from germline, CDR1 is SGHNT and CDR2 is YENEEA. Unmatched junction bases numbered 8, after V lost 5 bases and J lost 7 bases. The CDR3 has 15 residues. This chain's CDR3 is CASSPGTSVGNEQFF. The CDR3 DNA sequence: TGTGCCAGCAGCCCCGGGACTAGCGTAGGAAATGAGCAGTTCTTC.

The chain uses TRBV11-3 and TRBJ2-7; possibly TRBD1 for D (6 bases). Trimming stripped 5 bases from V and 4 bases from J, with 24 bases between. CDR3 length equals 17 residues. Germline CDR1 reads SGHNT; CDR2 reads YENEEA. CDR3 residues: CASSRNCRGPPLYEQYF. In DNA, the CDR3 is TGTGCCAGCAGCCGCAATTGCAGGGGCCCCCCTTTATACGAGCAGTACTTC.

The V gene is TRBV5-1, the J gene TRBJ2-7; 10 nucleotides match TRBD1. Losses at the gene ends were 2 bases for V and 6 bases for J; bases not matched to a gene: 8. This CDR3 comprises 15 residues. The germline CDR1 and CDR2 sequences are SGHRS and YFSETQ. The CDR3 bases are TGCGCCAGCAGCTTAGCTACCGGGACAGGGGCCGAGCAGTACTTC. Residues: CASSLATGTGAEQYF.

This clone was seen just once. Distinct nucleotide sequences in the sample also encode this CDR3. The V gene is TRBV12-3 or TRBV12-4, the J gene TRBJ2-1; D not resolved. This CDR3 region has 11 residues. Trimming pared 3 bases from V and 7 bases from J, leaving 4 bases between. Here the CDR3 DNA reads TGTGCCAGCAGTTTCGGGAATGAGCAGTTCTTC. Amino acid sequence: CASSFGNEQFF.

CDR3 residues: CATSDGGLAWEQFF. CDR3 nucleotides: TGTGCCACCAGTGATGGGGGACTAGCTTGGGAGCAGTTCTTC. J is TRBJ2-1 and V is TRBV24-1, with TRBD2 matching over 9 bases. The germline gives CDR1 KGHDR, CDR2 SFDVKD. V shed 3 bases and J 10 bases; nucleotides not matched to a gene: 6. The CDR3 spans 14 residues.

V gene TRBV27 combines with J gene TRBJ1-2; 7 nucleotides line up with TRBD1. This CDR3 has 15 amino acids. Germline loops: CDR1 MNHEY, CDR2 SMNVEV (reference sequence). The ends lost 4 bases at V and 5 bases at J; junction bases unmatched: 10. CDR3 sequence (DNA): TGTGCCAGCAGTTGGGCTCCGGGACAGCATTATGGCTACACCTTC. Translating it yields CASSWAPGQHYGYTF.

V is TRBV2 and J is TRBJ2-1; no reliable D call. With 5 bases removed from V and 6 bases from J, the gap between germline ends came to 11 bases. The length of the CDR3 is 13 residues. Germline CDR1 is SNHLY and CDR2 is FYNNEI. As DNA, the CDR3 is TGTGCCAGCAGTTCTATCTACGGCAATGAGCAGTTCTTC. Translation gives CASSSIYGNEQFF.

The chain joins TRBV29-1 to TRBJ1-4; 7 bases align to TRBD1. There are 14 residues in the CDR3. V shed 5 bases and J 3 bases; nucleotides not matched to a gene: 6. Germline CDR1 SQVTM, CDR2 ANQGSEA. The CDR3, as DNA: TGCAGCGTTAGGGTGGGGACAGCTAATGAAAAACTGTTTTTT. As protein: CSVRVGTANEKLFF. Drawing the rest from reference TRBV29-1 and TRBJ1-4, the complete variable domain is SAVISQKPSRDICQRGTSLTIQCQVDSQVTMMFWYRQQPGQSLTLIATANQGSEATYESGFVIDKFPISRPNLTFSTLTVSNMSPEDSSIYLCSVRVGTANEKLFFGSGTQLSVL.

The rearrangement joins TRBV4-1 to TRBJ2-5, with a weak D call TRBD2 (6 bases). The V gene's germline CDR1 is MGHRA and CDR2 YSYEKL. Between the trimmed V and J ends, which lost 0 bases and 5 bases, there was a span of 13 bases. CDR3 length: 15 amino acids. CDR3 loop: CASSQDLGGVETQYF. Here the CDR3 DNA reads TGCGCCAGCAGCCAAGATCTCGGGGGTGTGGAGACCCAGTACTTC.

The CDR3 sequence is CASSRDRLNEKLFF. The CDR3 DNA is TGTGCCAGCAGCCGGGACAGACTAAATGAAAAACTGTTTTTT. The chain links TRBV6-5 to TRBJ1-4; TRBD1 matches 7 bases. The CDR3 is 14 amino acids. Trimming cost V 6 bases and J 5 bases; bases outside gene matches: 6. From germline, CDR1 is MNHEY and CDR2 SVGAGI.

For this clone: The sample has other DNA sequences that encode this CDR3 too. The chain is built from TRBV24-1 and TRBJ1-2, with TRBD1 identical over 7 bases. After removal of 3 bases from V and 5 bases from J, the junction contained 2 bases not matched to a gene. The germline V gene encodes CDR1 KGHDR and CDR2 SFDVKD. The CDR3 is 13 residues long. The CDR3 sequence is CATSDPDRYGYTF. The CDR3 nucleotides read TGTGCCACCAGTGATCCGGACAGGTATGGCTACACCTTC.

This chain uses TRBV7-8 with TRBJ1-6, with no clear D. Germline CDR1 and CDR2: SGHVS and FQNEAQ. Trimming took 1 base from V and 5 from J, leaving 6 bases between them. The CDR3 extends over 14 amino acids. CDR3 DNA: TGTGCCAGCAGCTTAGGTCAGAATAATTCACCCCTCCACTTT. Protein: CASSLGQNNSPLHF.

The CDR3: CASSPRTGGEKLFF. DNA of the CDR3: TGTGCCAGCAGCCCGAGGACAGGGGGTGAAAAACTGTTTTTT. V gene TRBV7-6 combines with J gene TRBJ1-4; 10 bases map to TRBD1. The junction had 4 bases not matched to a gene; V was cut back by 5 bases and J by 7 bases. Germline V gene data show CDR1 as SGHVS and CDR2 as FNYEAQ. The CDR3 contains 14 residues.

The chain has TRBV6-5 and TRBJ1-6; no clear D gene. The CDR3 runs 12 residues. Germline CDR1 reads MNHEY; CDR2 reads SVGAGI. V shed 6 bases and J shed 9 bases, with 9 bases lying between them. The CDR3 DNA reads as TGTGCCAGCAGCAATTCAGGTTCACCCCTCCACTTT. It translates to CASSNSGSPLHF.

The chain has TRBV7-8 and TRBJ1-4; 10 bases align to TRBD1. V gave up 6 bases and J gave up 5 bases; unmatched junction bases: 9. The CDR3 totals 16 residues. The germline V gene encodes CDR1 SGHVS and CDR2 FQNEAQ. CDR3 bases: TGTGCCAGCAGACCCCGGAGGGGACAGGGGAATGAAAAACTGTTTTTT. It translates to CASRPRRGQGNEKLFF.